Listed below are T cell receptor beta chains from one sample, sequenced in a study of OX40 agonist ivuxolimab in advanced cancers. Only in-frame clones appear in the TCRdb table, and some are missing; sequencing was by immunoSEQ multiplex PCR. The sample has roughly 50,000 clones; 85% to 95% are singletons. This specimen was CD4+ or CD8+ T cells sorted from blood, taken in a trial of the OX40 agonist ivuxolimab. Receptor source: an adult with an advanced solid tumor such as melanoma, head and neck, liver or kidney cancer. The CDR3 runs from the conserved cysteine through the conserved F or W. Each record gives: CDR3 protein, CDR3 DNA, clone size, J gene, V gene, D gene. D genes are given only for firm matches. Some rows mark clone size as missing; the rest say once, few, many or name a class of expanded clone.

CASSFWTGKVSEQYF TGTGCCAGCAGCTTTTGGACAGGGAAGGTTTCCGAGCAGTACTTC . TRBJ2-7 TRBV6-5 TRBD1
CASSLGVSSGNTIYF TGTGCCAGCAGCTTAGGGGTCTCTTCTGGAAACACCATATATTTT . TRBJ1-3 TRBV5-4 .
CASSLEGQDGYTF TGCGCCAGCAGCTTGGAAGGACAGGATGGCTACACCTTC . TRBJ1-2 TRBV5-1 TRBD1
CASSAREGSDTQYF TGTGCCAGCAGTGCCAGGGAGGGGTCTGATACGCAGTATTTT . TRBJ2-3 TRBV6-4 TRBD2
CASSLFGSSYNEQFF TGTGCCAGCAGCTTGTTTGGAAGCTCCTACAATGAGCAGTTCTTC . TRBJ2-1 TRBV5-4 .
CASSQSQGWTEAFF TGTGCCAGCAGCCAAAGCCAGGGTTGGACTGAAGCTTTCTTT . TRBJ1-1 TRBV7-9 .
CASSLAGPSTDTQYF TGTGCCAGCAGTCTAGCGGGCCCTAGCACAGATACGCAGTATTTT . TRBJ2-3 TRBV28 TRBD2
CASTTIRDSQETQYF TGTGCCAGCACGACTATCCGGGACAGTCAAGAGACCCAGTACTTC . TRBJ2-5 TRBV5-6 TRBD1
CSVGPVVAGYTF TGCAGCGTCGGACCCGTAGTTGCGGGCTACACCTTC . TRBJ1-2 TRBV29-1 .
CASSDSSGGDYNEQFF TGTGCCAGCAGTGATTCTAGCGGGGGGGACTACAATGAGCAGTTCTTC few TRBJ2-1 TRBV6-4 TRBD2
CASRSGQGSYGQYF TGTGCCAGCAGATCGGGACAGGGTTCATACGGGCAGTACTTC . TRBJ2-7 TRBV7-9 TRBD1
CASSTPSGDLYNEQFF TGTGCCAGTAGTACGCCTAGCGGGGACCTCTACAATGAGCAGTTCTTC once TRBJ2-1 TRBV19 TRBD2
CASSPQPLAGGRHTQYF TGTGCCAGCAGCCCCCAGCCGCTAGCGGGGGGCCGCCATACGCAGTATTTT . TRBJ2-3 TRBV9 TRBD2
CAISESAEPQHF TGTGCCATCAGTGAGTCGGCGGAGCCCCAGCATTTT . TRBJ1-5 TRBV10-3 .
CASSLDGNSNQPQHF TGTGCCAGTAGCCTCGACGGTAATAGCAATCAGCCCCAGCATTTT . TRBJ1-5 TRBV19 .
CASSDTSGEGYTGELFF TGTGCCAGCAGTGATACTAGCGGGGAGGGGTACACCGGGGAGCTGTTTTTT . TRBJ2-2 TRBV25-1 TRBD2
CASSITGSSYNEQFF TGTGCCAGCTCGATAACAGGGAGCTCCTACAATGAGCAGTTCTTC . TRBJ2-1 TRBV27 .
CASSHSGTGSREQYF TGTGCCAGCAGTCATTCCGGGACAGGGTCGCGCGAGCAGTACTTC . TRBJ2-7 TRBV6-1 TRBD1